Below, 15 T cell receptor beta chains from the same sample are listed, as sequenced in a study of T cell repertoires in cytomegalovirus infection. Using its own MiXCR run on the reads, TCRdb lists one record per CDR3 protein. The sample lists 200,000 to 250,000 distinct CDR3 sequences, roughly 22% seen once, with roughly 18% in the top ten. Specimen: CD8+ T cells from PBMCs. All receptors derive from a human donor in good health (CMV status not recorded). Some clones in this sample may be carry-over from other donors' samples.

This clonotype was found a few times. CDR3 in amino acids: CSATGTSGPNEQFF. CDR3 bases: TGCAGTGCTACCGGGACTAGCGGACCCAATGAGCAGTTCTTC. The chain couples TRBV20-1 to TRBJ2-1; 11 bases match TRBD2. The CDR3 sequence is 14 residues long. V shed 4 bases, J shed 6 bases, and the junction held 5 bases outside the gene matches. CDR1 is DFQATT and CDR2 is SNEGSKA in the germline V gene (reference sequence).

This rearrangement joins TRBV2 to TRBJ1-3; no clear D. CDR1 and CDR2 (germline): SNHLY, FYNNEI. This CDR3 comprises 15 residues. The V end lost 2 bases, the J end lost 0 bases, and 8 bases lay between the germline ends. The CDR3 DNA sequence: TGTGCCAGCAGTGAAATGGAGTTCTCTGGAAACACCATATATTTT. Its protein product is CASSEMEFSGNTIYF. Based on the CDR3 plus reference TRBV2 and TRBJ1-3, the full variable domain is EPEVTQTPSHQVTQMGQEVILRCVPISNHLYFYWYRQILGQKVEFLVSFYNNEISEKSEIFDDQFSVERPDGSNFTLKIRSTKLEDSAMYFCASSEMEFSGNTIYFGEGSWLTVV.

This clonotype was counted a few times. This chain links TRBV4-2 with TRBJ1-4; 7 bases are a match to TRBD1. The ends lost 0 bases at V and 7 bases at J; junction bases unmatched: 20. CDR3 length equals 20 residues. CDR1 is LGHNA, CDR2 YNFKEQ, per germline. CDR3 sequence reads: CASSQDYPLGVGGLGEKLFF. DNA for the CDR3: TGTGCCAGCAGCCAAGATTACCCCCTCGGAGTAGGGGGCTTGGGTGAAAAACTGTTTTTT.

The CDR3 region is CASSQGPGDFTGELFF. Here the CDR3 DNA reads TGCGCCAGCAGCCAAGGACCAGGGGATTTTACCGGGGAGCTGTTTTTT. This rearrangement joins TRBV4-3 to TRBJ2-2, with D perhaps TRBD1 (6 bases). The CDR3 has 16 residues. Trimming took 1 base from V and 5 from J, leaving 14 bases between them. Germline-derived CDR1 and CDR2 are LGHNA and YSLEER.

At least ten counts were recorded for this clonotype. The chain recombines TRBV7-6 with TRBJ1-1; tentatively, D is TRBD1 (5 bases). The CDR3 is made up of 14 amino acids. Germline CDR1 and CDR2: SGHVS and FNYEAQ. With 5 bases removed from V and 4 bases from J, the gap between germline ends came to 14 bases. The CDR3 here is CASSPQVGTTEAFF. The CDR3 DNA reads TGTGCCAGCAGCCCACAGGTGGGGACCACTGAAGCTTTCTTT.

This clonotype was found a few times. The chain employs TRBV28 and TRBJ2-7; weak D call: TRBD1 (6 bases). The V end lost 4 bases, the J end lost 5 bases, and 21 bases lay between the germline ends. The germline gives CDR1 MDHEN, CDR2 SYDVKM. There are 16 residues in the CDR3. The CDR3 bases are TGTGCCAGCAGTTCCCCTCCCGGGACAATATTCGACGAGCAGTACTTC. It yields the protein CASSSPPGTIFDEQYF.

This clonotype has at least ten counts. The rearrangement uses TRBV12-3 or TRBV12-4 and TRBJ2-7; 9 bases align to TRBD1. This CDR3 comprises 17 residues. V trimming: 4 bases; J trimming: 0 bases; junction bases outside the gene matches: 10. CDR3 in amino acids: CASSSPGTGKSSYEQYF. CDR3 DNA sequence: TGTGCCAGCAGTTCCCCCGGGACAGGGAAGAGCTCCTACGAGCAGTACTTC.

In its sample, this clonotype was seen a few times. Here the CDR3 DNA reads TGTGCCAGCAGCTTAGACCCCTCCCAAGAGACCCAGTACTTC. Encoded protein: CASSLDPSQETQYF. V is TRBV13 and J is TRBJ2-5; no clear D. CDR1 PRHDT and CDR2 FYEKMQ come from the germline V gene (reference sequence). Trimming removed 1 base at V and 1 base at J, with 7 bases between. The CDR3 totals 14 residues.

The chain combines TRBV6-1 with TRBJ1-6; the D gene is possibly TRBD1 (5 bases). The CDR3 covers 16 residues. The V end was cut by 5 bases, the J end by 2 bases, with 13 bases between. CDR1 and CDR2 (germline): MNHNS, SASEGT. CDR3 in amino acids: CASSTPAGPYNSPLHF. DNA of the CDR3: TGTGCCAGCAGTACCCCCGCAGGGCCCTATAATTCACCCCTCCACTTT.

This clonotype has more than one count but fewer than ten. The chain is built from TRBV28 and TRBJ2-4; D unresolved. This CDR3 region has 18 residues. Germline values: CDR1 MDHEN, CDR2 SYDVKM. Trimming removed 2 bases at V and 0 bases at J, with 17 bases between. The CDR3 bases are TGTGCCAGCAGTTTAGGGGTTGAAGGCCAGTTAGCCAAAAACATTCAGTACTTC. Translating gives CASSLGVEGQLAKNIQYF.

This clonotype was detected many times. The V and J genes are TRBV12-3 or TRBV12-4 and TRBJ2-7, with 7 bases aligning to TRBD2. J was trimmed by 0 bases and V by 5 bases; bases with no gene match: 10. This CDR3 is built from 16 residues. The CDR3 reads CASSPSGGFPSYEQYF. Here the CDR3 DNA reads TGTGCCAGCAGTCCCTCGGGGGGATTCCCCTCCTACGAGCAGTACTTC.

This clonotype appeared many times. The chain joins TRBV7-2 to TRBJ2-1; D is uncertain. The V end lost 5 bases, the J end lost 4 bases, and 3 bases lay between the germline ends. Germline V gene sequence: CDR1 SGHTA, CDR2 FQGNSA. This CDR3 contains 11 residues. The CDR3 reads CASSRYNEQFF. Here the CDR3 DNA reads TGTGCCAGCAGCCGTTACAATGAGCAGTTCTTC.

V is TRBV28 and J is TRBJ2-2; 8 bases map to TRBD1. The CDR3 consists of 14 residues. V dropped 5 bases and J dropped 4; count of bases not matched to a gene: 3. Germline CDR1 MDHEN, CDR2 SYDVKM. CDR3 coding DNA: TGTGCCAGCAGTCCAACAGGGGGCACCGGGGAGCTGTTTTTT. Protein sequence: CASSPTGGTGELFF.

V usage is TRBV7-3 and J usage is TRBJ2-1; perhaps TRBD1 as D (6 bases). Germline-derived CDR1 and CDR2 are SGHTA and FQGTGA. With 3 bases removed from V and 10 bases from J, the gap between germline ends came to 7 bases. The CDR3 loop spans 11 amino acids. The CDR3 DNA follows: TGTGCCAGCAGCTTCGGGACAGAGCAGTTCTTC. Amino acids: CASSFGTEQFF.

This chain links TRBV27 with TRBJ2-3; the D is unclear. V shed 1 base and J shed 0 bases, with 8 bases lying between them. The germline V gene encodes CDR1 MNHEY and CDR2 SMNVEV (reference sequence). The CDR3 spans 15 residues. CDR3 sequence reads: CASSLLRASTDTQYF. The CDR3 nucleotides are TGTGCCAGCAGTTTATTGAGAGCTAGCACAGATACGCAGTATTTT.